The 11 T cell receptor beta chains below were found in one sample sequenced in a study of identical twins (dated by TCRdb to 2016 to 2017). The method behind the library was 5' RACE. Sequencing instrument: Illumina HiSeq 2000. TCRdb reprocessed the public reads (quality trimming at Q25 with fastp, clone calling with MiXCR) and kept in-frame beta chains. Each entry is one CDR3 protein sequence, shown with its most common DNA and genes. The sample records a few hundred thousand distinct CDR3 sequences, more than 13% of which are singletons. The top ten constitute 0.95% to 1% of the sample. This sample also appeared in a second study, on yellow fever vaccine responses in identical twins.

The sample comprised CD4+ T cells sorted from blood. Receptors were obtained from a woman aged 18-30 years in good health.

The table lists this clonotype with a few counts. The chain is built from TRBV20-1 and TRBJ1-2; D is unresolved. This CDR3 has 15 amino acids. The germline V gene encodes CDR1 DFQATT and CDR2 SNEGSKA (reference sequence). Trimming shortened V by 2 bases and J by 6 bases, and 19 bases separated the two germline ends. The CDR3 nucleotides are TGCAGTGCTAGAATGCGACCGGATCGGTCGGATGGCTACACCTTC. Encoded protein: CSARMRPDRSDGYTF.

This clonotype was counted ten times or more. The CDR3: CASSLQGLDQPQHF. The CDR3 DNA reads as TGCGCCAGCAGTCTACAGGGTCTGGATCAGCCCCAGCATTTT. The genes are TRBV5-1 and TRBJ1-5; tentatively, D is TRBD1 (6 bases). Germline V gene data show CDR1 as SGHRS and CDR2 as YFSETQ. V dropped 5 bases and J dropped 5 bases, with 14 bases sitting between them. CDR3 length equals 14 residues.

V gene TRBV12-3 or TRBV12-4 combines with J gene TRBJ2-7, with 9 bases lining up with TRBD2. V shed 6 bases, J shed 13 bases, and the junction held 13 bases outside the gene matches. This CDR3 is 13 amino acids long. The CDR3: CASSRTSVDPQYF. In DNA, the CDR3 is TGTGCCAGCAGCCGGACTAGCGTAGACCCCCAATACTTC.

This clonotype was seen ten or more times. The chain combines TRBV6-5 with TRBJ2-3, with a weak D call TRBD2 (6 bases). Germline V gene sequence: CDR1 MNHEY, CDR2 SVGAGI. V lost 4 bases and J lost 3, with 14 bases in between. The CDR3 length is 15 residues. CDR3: CASSSPGSRTDTQYF. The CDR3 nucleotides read TGTGCCAGCAGTTCCCCCGGGAGTAGAACAGATACGCAGTATTTT.

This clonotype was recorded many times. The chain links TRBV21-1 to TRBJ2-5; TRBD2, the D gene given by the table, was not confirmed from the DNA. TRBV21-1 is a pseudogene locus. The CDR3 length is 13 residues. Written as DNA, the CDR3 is TGTGCCAGCAGCAAAGTTATAGTCCGGACCCAGTACTTC. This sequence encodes CASSKVIVRTQYF.

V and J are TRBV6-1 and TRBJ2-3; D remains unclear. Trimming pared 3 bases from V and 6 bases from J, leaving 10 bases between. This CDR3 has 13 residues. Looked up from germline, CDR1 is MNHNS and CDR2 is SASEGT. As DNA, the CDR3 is TGTGCCAGCAGTGATGCCTGGGTTGATACGCAGTATTTT. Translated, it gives CASSDAWVDTQYF.

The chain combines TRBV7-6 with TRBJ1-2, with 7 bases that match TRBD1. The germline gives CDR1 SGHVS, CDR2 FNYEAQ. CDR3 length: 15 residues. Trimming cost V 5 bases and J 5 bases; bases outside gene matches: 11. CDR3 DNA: TGTGCCAGCAGCAGCGCCCAAGGGGGCGCTTATGGCTACACCTTC. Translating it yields CASSSAQGGAYGYTF.

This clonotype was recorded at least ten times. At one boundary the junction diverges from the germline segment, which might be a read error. The CDR3 region is CASSLALAGGQETQYF. CDR3 coding DNA: TGTGCCAGCAGCCTCGCTTTAGCGGGGGGCCAAGAGACCCAGTACTTC. V gene TRBV5-1 combines with J gene TRBJ2-5; 10 nucleotides agree with TRBD2. The CDR3 spans 16 residues. Germline loops: CDR1 SGHRS, CDR2 YFSETQ.

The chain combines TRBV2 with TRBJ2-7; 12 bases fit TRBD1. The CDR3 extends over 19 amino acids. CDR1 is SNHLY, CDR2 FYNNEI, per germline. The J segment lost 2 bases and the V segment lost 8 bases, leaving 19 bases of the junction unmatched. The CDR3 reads CASRGARDRGLLRTYEQYF. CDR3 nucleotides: TGTGCCAGCCGAGGAGCTCGGGACAGGGGGCTACTAAGAACCTACGAGCAGTACTTC.

Here the CDR3 reads CASRPQGWNEQYF. In DNA, the CDR3 is TGCGCCAGCCGTCCCCAGGGGTGGAACGAGCAGTACTTC. The rearrangement joins TRBV5-1 to TRBJ2-7, with D possibly matching TRBD1 (6 bases). V was trimmed by 7 bases and J by 5 bases, leaving 16 bases between them. Germline lookup yields CDR1 SGHRS and CDR2 YFSETQ. The CDR3 sequence is 13 residues long. The full variable domain, in which reference TRBV5-1 and TRBJ2-7 provide the parts outside the CDR3, is KAGVTQTPRYLIKTRGQQVTLSCSPISGHRSVSWYQQTPGQGLQFLFEYFSETQRNKGNFPGRFSGRQFSNSRSEMNVSTLELGDSALYLCASRPQGWNEQYFGPGTRLTVT.

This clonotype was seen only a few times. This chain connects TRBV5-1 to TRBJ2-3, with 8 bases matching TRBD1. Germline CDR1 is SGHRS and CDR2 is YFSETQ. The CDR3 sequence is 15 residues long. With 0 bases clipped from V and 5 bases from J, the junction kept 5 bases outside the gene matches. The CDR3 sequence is CASSLGQGAGDTQYF. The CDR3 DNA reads TGCGCCAGCAGCTTGGGGCAGGGGGCAGGAGATACGCAGTATTTT. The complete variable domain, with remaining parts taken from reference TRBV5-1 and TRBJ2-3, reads KAGVTQTPRYLIKTRGQQVTLSCSPISGHRSVSWYQQTPGQGLQFLFEYFSETQRNKGNFPGRFSGRQFSNSRSEMNVSTLELGDSALYLCASSLGQGAGDTQYFGPGTRLTVL.